Following are 21 T cell receptor beta chains from one sample sequenced in a study of cytomegalovirus exposure and HLA in healthy donors. Clones were sequenced by immunoSEQ multiplex PCR, and TCRdb holds only the in-frame ones, with some missing. The sample gives 200,000 to 250,000 clones, 75% to 90% of which show up once; over 12% is in the top ten. Sequenced sample: PBMCs. The receptor source for this set is a young woman in good health and CMV-seropositive.

The chain is built from TRBV29-1 and TRBJ1-1; D perhaps matches TRBD1 (5 bases). Trimming removed 4 bases from V and 10 bases from J, with 13 bases in between. CDR3 size: 11 residues. Germline V gene data show CDR1 as SQVTM and CDR2 as ANQGSEA. The CDR3 spells CSVGGPDGAFF. CDR3 sequence (DNA): TGCAGCGTTGGGGGCCCGGACGGAGCTTTCTTT.

The chain links TRBV11-2 to TRBJ2-7; no clear D gene. This CDR3 is 12 amino acids long. The germline V gene has CDR1 SGHAT and CDR2 FQNNGV. Trimming pared 5 bases from V and 4 bases from J, leaving 9 bases between. The CDR3 region is CASSRDMYEQYF. Written as DNA, the CDR3 is TGTGCCAGCAGCCGAGACATGTACGAGCAGTACTTC.

The chain recombines TRBV5-4 with TRBJ1-1; D is uncertain. This CDR3 contains 13 residues. Between the trimmed V and J ends, which lost 0 bases and 1 base, there was a span of 4 bases. Germline loops: CDR1 SGHNT, CDR2 YYREEE (reference sequence). CDR3 protein: CASSLAANTEAFF. The CDR3, as DNA: TGTGCCAGCAGCTTGGCCGCGAACACTGAAGCTTTCTTT.

The chain combines TRBV25-1 with TRBJ2-5; the D gene is possibly TRBD1 (6 bases). The V end lost 6 bases, the J end lost 9 bases, and 11 bases lay between the germline ends. This CDR3 spans 11 amino acids. Per germline, CDR1 MGHDK and CDR2 SYGVNS. Here the CDR3 reads CASRAGDAQYF. DNA of the CDR3: TGTGCCAGCAGGGCAGGGGACGCCCAGTACTTC.

CDR3: CASSLGDSQNIQYF. CDR3 nucleotides: TGCGCCAGCAGCTTGGGGGACAGCCAAAACATTCAGTACTTC. The chain has TRBV5-1 and TRBJ2-4; 7 nucleotides agree with TRBD1. This CDR3 has 14 amino acids. CDR1 SGHRS and CDR2 YFSETQ come from the germline V gene. The junction had 2 bases not matched to a gene; V was cut back by 0 bases and J by 5 bases.

V and J are TRBV9 and TRBJ2-1; 9 bases match TRBD2. The germline CDR1 and CDR2 sequences are SGDLS and YYNGEE. The CDR3 covers 14 residues. V shed 2 bases and J 4 bases; nucleotides not matched to a gene: 1. CDR3 amino acids: CASSVSGRYNEQFF. The CDR3 DNA is TGTGCCAGCAGCGTGAGCGGGAGGTACAATGAGCAGTTCTTC. Filled out from reference TRBV9 and TRBJ2-1, the complete variable domain reads DSGVTQTPKHLITATGQRVTLRCSPRSGDLSVYWYQQSLDQGLQFLIQYYNGEERAKGNILERFSAQQFPDLHSELNLSSLELGDSALYFCASSVSGRYNEQFFGPGTRLTVL.

A note on this clone: Mismatch with germline at one junction end may stem from a read error. The gene calls are TRBV29-1 and TRBJ2-7; 9 nucleotides agree with TRBD1. This CDR3 has 12 residues. The V gene's germline CDR1 is SQVTM and CDR2 ANQGSEA. CDR3 coding DNA: TGCAGCGCCGAAACCGGGACAGGGATTTTGGACTTC. Translation: CSAETGTGILDF.

The V gene is TRBV4-1, the J gene TRBJ1-5; 7 nucleotides line up with TRBD1. Germline CDR1 MGHRA, CDR2 YSYEKL. The CDR3 has 18 residues. The junction had 17 bases not matched to a gene; V was cut back by 0 bases and J by 9 bases. The CDR3 DNA follows: TGCGCCAGCAGCCAAGATAGGAGGGGGCACGGCCTACCGAGGCCCCAGCATTTT. Amino acids: CASSQDRRGHGLPRPQHF.

This clone came up a few times. At the DNA level, this CDR3 is encoded by other sequences in the same sample as well. The rearrangement links TRBV11-2 to TRBJ1-2; D not certain. CDR1 is SGHAT and CDR2 is FQNNGV in the germline V gene. With 3 bases removed from V and 2 bases from J, the gap between germline ends came to 7 bases. The CDR3 consists of 13 residues. CDR3 nucleotides: TGTGCCAGCAGCTTCCAGGAGAACTATGGCTACACCTTC. Amino acid sequence: CASSFQENYGYTF.

V usage is TRBV5-4 and J usage is TRBJ1-2; tentatively, D is TRBD1 (5 bases). CDR3 size: 13 residues. The germline gives CDR1 SGHNT, CDR2 YYREEE (reference sequence). V was clipped by 4 bases and J by 4 bases, with 11 bases between them. The CDR3, as DNA: TGTGCCAGCAGCGTGGAGGGGCTCTATGGCTACACCTTC. Amino acids: CASSVEGLYGYTF. The full variable domain, completed using reference TRBV5-4 and TRBJ1-2, is ETGVTQSPTHLIKTRGQQVTLRCSSQSGHNTVSWYQQALGQGPQFIFQYYREEENGRGNFPPRFSGLQFPNYSSELNVNALELDDSALYLCASSVEGLYGYTFGSGTRLTVV.

The chain joins TRBV5-1 to TRBJ2-1, with TRBD1 matching over 9 bases. Unmatched junction bases numbered 8, after V lost 0 bases and J lost 10 bases. Per the germline V gene, CDR1 is SGHRS and CDR2 is YFSETQ. The CDR3 has 15 amino acids. For the CDR3, the DNA is TGCGCCAGCAGCTTGGAACAGGGGGCAAGATACGAGCAGTTCTTC. Translating it yields CASSLEQGARYEQFF.

This clone occurred once. This chain uses TRBV13 with TRBJ2-1; the D is unclear. The V gene's germline CDR1 is PRHDT and CDR2 FYEKMQ (reference sequence). The ends were cut back, 3 bases at V and 7 bases at J, with 4 bases in the middle. The CDR3 extends over 11 amino acids. This CDR3 is CASSFLNEQFF. The CDR3 DNA reads as TGTGCCAGCAGCTTTCTTAATGAGCAGTTCTTC.

V gene TRBV30 combines with J gene TRBJ2-1, with TRBD2 identical over 9 bases. This CDR3 is 20 amino acids long. The V and J ends lost 0 bases and 8 bases, in that order; junction bases with no gene match: 23. From germline, CDR1 is GTSNPN and CDR2 SVGIG (reference sequence). The CDR3 bases are TGTGCCTGGAGTGTACTTAGCGGGAGAGTGGGACTTCCCGGGGGTGATGAGCAGTTCTTC. Translation gives CAWSVLSGRVGLPGGDEQFF.

The J gene is TRBJ1-2, the V gene TRBV4-3; unclear D gene. Trimming cost V 3 bases and J 3 bases, with 5 bases left between them. The CDR3 is 12 amino acids. CDR1 and CDR2 (germline): LGHNA, YSLEER. CDR3 sequence reads: CASSQGDYGYTF. The CDR3 region has the DNA TGCGCCAGCAGCCAGGGCGACTATGGCTACACCTTC.

This clone was counted a few times. The genes are TRBV18 and TRBJ1-2, with D unresolved. Germline V gene sequence: CDR1 KGHSH, CDR2 LQKENI. The CDR3 has 13 residues. V was shortened by 6 bases and J by 6 bases, with 14 bases between the two germline ends. DNA for the CDR3: TGTGCCAGCTCCCCGACACCTAATGATGGCTACACCTTC. Translated: CASSPTPNDGYTF. Using reference TRBV18 and TRBJ1-2 for the parts outside the CDR3, the full variable domain is NAGVMQNPRHLVRRRGQEARLRCSPMKGHSHVYWYRQLPEEGLKFMVYLQKENIIDESGMPKERFSAEFPKEGPSILRIQQVVRGDSAAYFCASSPTPNDGYTFGSGTRLTVV.

V and J are TRBV4-2 and TRBJ1-2; possible D gene TRBD1, 6 bases. The CDR3 length is 14 residues. Germline lookup yields CDR1 LGHNA and CDR2 YNFKEQ. Trimming cost V 2 bases and J 0 bases, with 7 bases left between them. The CDR3 coding sequence is TGTGCCAGCAGCCAACAGGGGCCTAACTATGGCTACACCTTC. It yields the protein CASSQQGPNYGYTF.

The chain links TRBV10-3 to TRBJ2-3; D is uncertain. Germline loops: CDR1 ENHRY, CDR2 SYGVKD. Trimming removed 5 bases from V and 4 bases from J, with 13 bases in between. The CDR3 sequence is 14 residues long. CDR3 region: CAISLDSGADTQYF. CDR3 DNA sequence: TGTGCCATCAGTCTAGATAGTGGCGCAGATACGCAGTATTTT.

The chain combines TRBV15 with TRBJ1-2, with TRBD1 identical over 10 bases. V lost 8 bases and J lost 4; bases outside the gene matches: 4. Germline V gene sequence: CDR1 LNHNV, CDR2 YYDKDF (reference sequence). The CDR3 sequence is 13 residues long. The chain's CDR3 is CATAGTGVYGYTF. The CDR3 bases are TGTGCCACCGCCGGGACAGGGGTCTATGGCTACACCTTC.

The V and J genes are TRBV5-1 and TRBJ1-1, with D possibly TRBD1 on 6 matching bases. The CDR3 sequence is 14 residues long. The V gene lost 0 bases and the J gene lost 4 bases, with 10 bases spanning the gap. CDR1 is SGHRS, CDR2 YFSETQ, per germline. As DNA, the CDR3 is TGCGCCAGCAGCTTGGACGGACAGTTCACTGAAGCTTTCTTT. Its protein is CASSLDGQFTEAFF.

V usage is TRBV5-1 and J usage is TRBJ2-2, with a possible D match to TRBD2 (6 bases). The CDR3 totals 13 residues. Germline CDR1 and CDR2: SGHRS and YFSETQ. Trimming shortened V by 1 base and J by 6 bases, and 7 bases separated the two germline ends. CDR3 DNA sequence: TGCGCCAGCAGCTTGTCGGGGGCCGGGGAGCTGTTTTTT. It codes for CASSLSGAGELFF.

The rearrangement joins TRBV13 to TRBJ2-5; weak D call: TRBD1 (6 bases). The CDR3 spans 16 residues. Trimming took off 5 bases at V and 3 bases at J, with 19 bases between the two ends. CDR1 is PRHDT, CDR2 FYEKMQ, per germline (reference sequence). The CDR3 sequence is CASSLRVGGREETQYF. CDR3 coding DNA: TGTGCCAGCAGCCTAAGGGTAGGGGGTCGGGAAGAGACCCAGTACTTC.